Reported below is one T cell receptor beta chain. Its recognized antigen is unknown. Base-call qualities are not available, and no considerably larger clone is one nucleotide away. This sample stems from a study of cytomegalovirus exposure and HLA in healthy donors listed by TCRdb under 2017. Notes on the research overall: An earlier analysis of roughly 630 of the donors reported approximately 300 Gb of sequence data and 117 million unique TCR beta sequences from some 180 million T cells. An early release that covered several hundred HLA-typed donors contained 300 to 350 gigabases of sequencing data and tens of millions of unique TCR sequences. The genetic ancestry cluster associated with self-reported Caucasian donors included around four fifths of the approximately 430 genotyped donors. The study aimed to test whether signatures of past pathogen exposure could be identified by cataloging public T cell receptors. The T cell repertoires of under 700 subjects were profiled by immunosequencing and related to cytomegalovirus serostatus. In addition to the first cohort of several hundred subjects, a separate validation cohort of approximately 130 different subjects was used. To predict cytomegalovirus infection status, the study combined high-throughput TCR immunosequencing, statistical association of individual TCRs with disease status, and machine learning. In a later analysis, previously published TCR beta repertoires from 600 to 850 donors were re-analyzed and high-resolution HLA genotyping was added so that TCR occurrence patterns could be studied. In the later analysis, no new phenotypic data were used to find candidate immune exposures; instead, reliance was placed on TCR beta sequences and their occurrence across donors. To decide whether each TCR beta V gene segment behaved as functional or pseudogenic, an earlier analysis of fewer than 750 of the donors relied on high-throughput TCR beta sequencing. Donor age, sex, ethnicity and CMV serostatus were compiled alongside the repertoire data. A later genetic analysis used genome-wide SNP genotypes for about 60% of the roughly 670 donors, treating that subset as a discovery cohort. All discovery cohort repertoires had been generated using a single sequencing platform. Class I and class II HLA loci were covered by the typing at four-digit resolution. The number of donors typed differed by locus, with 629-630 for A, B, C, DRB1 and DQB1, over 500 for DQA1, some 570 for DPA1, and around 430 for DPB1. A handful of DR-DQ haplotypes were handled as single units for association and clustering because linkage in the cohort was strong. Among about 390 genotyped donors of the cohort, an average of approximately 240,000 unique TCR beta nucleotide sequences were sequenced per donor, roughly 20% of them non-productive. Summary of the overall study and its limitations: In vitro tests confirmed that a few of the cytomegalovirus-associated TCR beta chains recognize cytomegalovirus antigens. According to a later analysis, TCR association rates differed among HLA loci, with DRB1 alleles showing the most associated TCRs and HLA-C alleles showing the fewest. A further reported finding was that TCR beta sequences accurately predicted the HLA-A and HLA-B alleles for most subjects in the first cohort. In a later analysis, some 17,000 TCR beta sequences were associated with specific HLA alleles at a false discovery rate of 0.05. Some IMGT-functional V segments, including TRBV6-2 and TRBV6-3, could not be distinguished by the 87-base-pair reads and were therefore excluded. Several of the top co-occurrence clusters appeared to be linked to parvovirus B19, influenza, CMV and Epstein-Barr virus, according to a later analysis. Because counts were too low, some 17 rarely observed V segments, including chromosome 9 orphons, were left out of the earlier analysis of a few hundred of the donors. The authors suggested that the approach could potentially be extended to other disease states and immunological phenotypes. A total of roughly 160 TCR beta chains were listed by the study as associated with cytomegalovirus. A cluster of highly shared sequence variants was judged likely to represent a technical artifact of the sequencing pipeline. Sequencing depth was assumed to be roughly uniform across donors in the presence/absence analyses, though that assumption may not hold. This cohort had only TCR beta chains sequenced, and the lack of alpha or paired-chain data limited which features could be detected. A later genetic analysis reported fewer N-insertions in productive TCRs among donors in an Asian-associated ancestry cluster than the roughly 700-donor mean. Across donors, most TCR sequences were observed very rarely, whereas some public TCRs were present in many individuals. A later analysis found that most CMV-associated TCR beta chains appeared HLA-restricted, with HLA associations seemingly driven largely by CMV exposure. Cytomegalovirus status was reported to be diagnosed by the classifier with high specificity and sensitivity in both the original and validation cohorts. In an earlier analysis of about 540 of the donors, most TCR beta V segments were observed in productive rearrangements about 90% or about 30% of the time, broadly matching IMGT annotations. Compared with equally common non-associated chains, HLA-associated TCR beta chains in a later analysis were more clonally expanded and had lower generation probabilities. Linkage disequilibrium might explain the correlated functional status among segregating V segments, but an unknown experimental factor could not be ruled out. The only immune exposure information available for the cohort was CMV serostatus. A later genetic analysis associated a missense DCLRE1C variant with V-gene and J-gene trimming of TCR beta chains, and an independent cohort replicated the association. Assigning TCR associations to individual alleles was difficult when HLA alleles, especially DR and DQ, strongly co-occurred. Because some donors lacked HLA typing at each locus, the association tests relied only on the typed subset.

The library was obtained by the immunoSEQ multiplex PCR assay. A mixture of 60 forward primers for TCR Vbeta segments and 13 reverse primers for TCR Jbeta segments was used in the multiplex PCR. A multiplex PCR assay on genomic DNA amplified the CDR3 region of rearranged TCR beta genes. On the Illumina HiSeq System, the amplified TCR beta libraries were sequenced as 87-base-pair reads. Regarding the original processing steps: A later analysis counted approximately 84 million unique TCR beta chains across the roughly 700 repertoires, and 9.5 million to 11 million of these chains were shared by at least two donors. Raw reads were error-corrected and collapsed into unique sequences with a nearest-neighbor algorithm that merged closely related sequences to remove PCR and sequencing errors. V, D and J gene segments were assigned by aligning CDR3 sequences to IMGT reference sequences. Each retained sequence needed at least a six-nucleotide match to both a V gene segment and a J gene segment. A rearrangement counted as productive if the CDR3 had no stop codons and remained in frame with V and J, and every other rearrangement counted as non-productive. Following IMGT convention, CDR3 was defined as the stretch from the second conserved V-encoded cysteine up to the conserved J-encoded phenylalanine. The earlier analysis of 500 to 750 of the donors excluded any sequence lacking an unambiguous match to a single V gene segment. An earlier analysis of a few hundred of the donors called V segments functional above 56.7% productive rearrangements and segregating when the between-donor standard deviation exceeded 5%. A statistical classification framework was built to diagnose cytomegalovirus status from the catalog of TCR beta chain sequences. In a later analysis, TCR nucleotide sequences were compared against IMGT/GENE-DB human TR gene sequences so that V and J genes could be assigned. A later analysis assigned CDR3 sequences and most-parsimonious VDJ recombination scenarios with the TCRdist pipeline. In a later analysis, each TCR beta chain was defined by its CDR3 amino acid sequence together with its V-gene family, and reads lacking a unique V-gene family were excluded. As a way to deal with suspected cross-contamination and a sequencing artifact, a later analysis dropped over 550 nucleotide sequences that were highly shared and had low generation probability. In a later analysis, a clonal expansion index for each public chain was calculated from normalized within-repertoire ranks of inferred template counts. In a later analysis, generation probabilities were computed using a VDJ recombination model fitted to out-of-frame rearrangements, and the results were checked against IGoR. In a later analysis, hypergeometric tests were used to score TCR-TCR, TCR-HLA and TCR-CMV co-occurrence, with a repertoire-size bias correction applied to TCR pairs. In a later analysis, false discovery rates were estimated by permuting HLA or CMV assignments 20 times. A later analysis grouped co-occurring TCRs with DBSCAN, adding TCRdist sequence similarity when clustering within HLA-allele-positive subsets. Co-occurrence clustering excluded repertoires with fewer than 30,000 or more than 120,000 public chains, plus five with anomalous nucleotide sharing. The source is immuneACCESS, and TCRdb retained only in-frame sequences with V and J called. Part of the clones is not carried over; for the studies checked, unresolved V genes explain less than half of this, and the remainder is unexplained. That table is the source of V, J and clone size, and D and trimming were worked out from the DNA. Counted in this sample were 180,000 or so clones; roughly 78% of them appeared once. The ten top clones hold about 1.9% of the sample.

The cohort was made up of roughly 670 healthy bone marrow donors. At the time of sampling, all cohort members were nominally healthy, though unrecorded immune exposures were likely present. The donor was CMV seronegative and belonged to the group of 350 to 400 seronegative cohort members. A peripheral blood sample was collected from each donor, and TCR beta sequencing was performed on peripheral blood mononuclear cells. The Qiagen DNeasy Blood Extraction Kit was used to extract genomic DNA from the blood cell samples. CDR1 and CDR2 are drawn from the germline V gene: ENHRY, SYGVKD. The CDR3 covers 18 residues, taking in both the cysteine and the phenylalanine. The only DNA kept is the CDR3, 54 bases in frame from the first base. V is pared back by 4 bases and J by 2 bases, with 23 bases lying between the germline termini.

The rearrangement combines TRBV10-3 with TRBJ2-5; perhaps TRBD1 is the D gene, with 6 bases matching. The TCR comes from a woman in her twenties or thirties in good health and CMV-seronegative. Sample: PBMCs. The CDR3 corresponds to CAISGGYRDTRSQETQYF. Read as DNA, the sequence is TGTGCCATCAGTGGGGGATACCGGGACACAAGGTCACAAGAGACCCAGTACTTC.